Reported below is one T cell receptor beta chain. Antigen specificity is unknown. Generated by immunoSEQ multiplex PCR, the TCRdb table keeps only in-frame clones and is missing some. The data show over 150,000 clones, 85% to 90% seen once. The sample comes from a study of cytomegalovirus exposure and HLA in healthy donors. Overall study findings and caveats: The authors listed 150 to 200 TCR beta chains as cytomegalovirus-associated.

CDR3 length: 17 amino acids. V lost 0 bases, J lost 2 bases, and 8 bases stayed unmatched. Germline CDR1 is MGHRA and CDR2 is YSYEKL. The rearrangement links TRBV4-1 to TRBJ1-2; 8 bases agree with TRBD1. Input material: PBMCs. The TCR originated in a man between 18 and 29 years old in good health and CMV-seropositive. CDR3 in DNA: TGCGCCAGCAGCCAAGAGTTTCCAGGGGGCGTAAACTATGGCTACACCTTC. Translating it yields CASSQEFPGGVNYGYTF.